What follows are 31 T cell receptor beta chains derived from one specimen sequenced in a study of cytomegalovirus exposure and HLA in healthy donors. 13 Jbeta primers and 60 Vbeta primers were used for the PCR. Profiled with immunoSEQ multiplex PCR; TCRdb holds only in-frame clones, not every one. Among 150,000 to 200,000 clones listed, about 84% were seen once. The sample was PBMCs. All receptors derive from a woman younger than 45 in good health and CMV-seropositive.

V usage is TRBV7-2 and J usage is TRBJ2-2; D is unresolved. Germline lookup yields CDR1 SGHTA and CDR2 FQGNSA. Deletions cut 1 base from V and 7 bases from J, with 10 bases between. This CDR3 contains 14 residues. This CDR3 is CASSLGWANGELFF. The CDR3 region has the DNA TGTGCCAGCAGCTTAGGATGGGCCAACGGGGAGCTGTTTTTT.

This clone was detected once. The chain links TRBV2 to TRBJ2-4, with 9 bases aligning to TRBD1. Germline V gene lookup returns CDR1 SNHLY and CDR2 FYNNEI. This CDR3 is 14 amino acids long. V lost 6 bases to trimming and J lost 9 bases; unmatched junction nucleotides: 9. CDR3 amino acids: CASRTHRGLVIQYF. DNA of the CDR3: TGTGCCAGCAGAACACACAGGGGGCTTGTCATTCAGTACTTC. Looking up the rest from reference TRBV2 and TRBJ2-4 gives the full variable domain: EPEVTQTPSHQVTQMGQEVILRCVPISNHLYFYWYRQILGQKVEFLVSFYNNEISEKSEIFDDQFSVERPDGSNFTLKIRSTKLEDSAMYFCASRTHRGLVIQYFGAGTRLSVL.

The J gene is TRBJ2-3, the V gene TRBV2; a possible D gene is TRBD2 (7 bases). Trimming stripped 1 base from V and 7 bases from J, with 15 bases between. The CDR3 runs to 15 residues. Per the germline V gene, CDR1 is SNHLY and CDR2 is FYNNEI. CDR3 loop: CASSEGGREQYTQYF. As DNA, the CDR3 is TGTGCCAGCAGTGAAGGGGGGCGGGAGCAATATACGCAGTATTTT.

This rearrangement joins TRBV7-2 to TRBJ2-2; possibly TRBD2 for D (6 bases). Germline lookup yields CDR1 SGHTA and CDR2 FQGNSA. This CDR3 has 14 amino acids. V lost 1 base and J 5 bases, leaving 8 bases between the germline ends. CDR3 coding DNA: TGTGCCAGCAGCTTAGGGGGGGAGACCGGGGAGCTGTTTTTT. Translating it yields CASSLGGETGELFF.

V and J are TRBV28 and TRBJ1-1; no clear D. V was shortened by 7 bases and J by 8 bases, with 11 bases between the two germline ends. CDR3 length: 11 amino acids. Germline V CDR1 and CDR2: MDHEN, SYDVKM. The CDR3 spells CASTTVKEAFF. In nucleotides, the CDR3 is TGTGCCAGCACTACGGTTAAGGAAGCTTTCTTT.

This chain joins TRBV5-1 and TRBJ2-7; 7 bases map to TRBD1. The germline gives CDR1 SGHRS, CDR2 YFSETQ. This CDR3 is 14 amino acids long. J lost 2 bases, V lost 5 bases, and 7 bases had no gene match. As DNA, the CDR3 is TGCGCCAGCAGTCAACGACAGGGCGCCTACGAGCAGTACTTC. Amino acids: CASSQRQGAYEQYF.

The genes are TRBV6-1 and TRBJ2-7; TRBD1 matches at 10 bases. V shed 5 bases and J 6 bases; nucleotides not matched to a gene: 7. The CDR3 length is 14 residues. Looked up from germline, CDR1 is MNHNS and CDR2 is SASEGT. The CDR3 region is CASSKARDRGEQYF. Written as DNA, the CDR3 is TGTGCCAGCAGTAAGGCGAGGGACAGGGGCGAGCAGTACTTC.

The V and J genes are TRBV28 and TRBJ2-7; 12 positions match TRBD2. J lost 5 bases, V lost 6 bases, and 8 bases had no gene match. Looked up from germline, CDR1 is MDHEN and CDR2 is SYDVKM. CDR3 length: 15 residues. The CDR3 loop is CASRRTSGEGHEQYF. The CDR3 nucleotides are TGTGCCAGCAGAAGGACTAGCGGGGAAGGTCACGAGCAGTACTTC.

The J gene is TRBJ1-1, the V gene TRBV4-2; tentatively, D is TRBD1 (5 bases). Trimming shortened V by 0 bases and J by 4 bases, and 9 bases separated the two germline ends. This CDR3 contains 14 residues. Germline values: CDR1 LGHNA, CDR2 YNFKEQ. The CDR3: CASSQELGGTEAFF. The DNA of the CDR3 is TGTGCCAGCAGCCAAGAGTTGGGGGGCACTGAAGCTTTCTTT.

The chain joins TRBV5-4 to TRBJ2-7; weak D call: TRBD2 (5 bases). V was cut by 2 bases and J by 5 bases, with 17 bases left in between. The germline gives CDR1 SGHNT, CDR2 YYREEE (reference sequence). This CDR3 comprises 15 residues. This CDR3 is CASSLKAGVTDEQYF. The CDR3 bases are TGTGCCAGCAGCTTAAAGGCCGGGGTCACGGACGAGCAGTACTTC.

The chain links TRBV14 to TRBJ2-2; possibly TRBD2 for D (6 bases). The length of the CDR3 is 16 residues. From germline, CDR1 is SGHDN and CDR2 FVKESK. V was clipped by 3 bases and J by 5 bases, with 16 bases between them. This CDR3 reads CASSQAIAGRTGELFF. The DNA of the CDR3 is TGTGCCAGCAGCCAGGCCATCGCGGGAAGAACCGGGGAGCTGTTTTTT. Using reference TRBV14 and TRBJ2-2 for the parts outside the CDR3, the full variable domain is EAGVTQFPSHSVIEKGQTVTLRCDPISGHDNLYWYRRVMGKEIKFLLHFVKESKQDESGMPNNRFLAERTGGTYSTLKVQPAELEDSGVYFCASSQAIAGRTGELFFGEGSRLTVL.

This clone was recorded once. The chain has TRBV2 and TRBJ2-5; 9 nucleotides agree with TRBD1. The CDR3 is 17 residues long. CDR1 and CDR2 from the germline V gene are SNHLY and FYNNEI. J gave up 0 bases and V 4 bases, and 9 bases lay outside the gene matches. The CDR3 DNA reads TGTGCCAGCAGTGGCTCCGACAGGGGGGGGTACCAAGAGACCCAGTACTTC. Translated, it gives CASSGSDRGGYQETQYF.

The genes are TRBV13 and TRBJ2-3; D perhaps matches TRBD2 (5 bases). Germline lookup yields CDR1 PRHDT and CDR2 FYEKMQ (reference sequence). The CDR3 runs to 15 residues. The V end was cut by 4 bases, the J end by 0 bases, with 11 bases between. CDR3 DNA: TGTGCCAGCAGCTCACGCGGGCTGAGCACAGATACGCAGTATTTT. Translated: CASSSRGLSTDTQYF.

The V call is TRBV6-1, the J call TRBJ2-5; a weak D match, TRBD1 (6 bases). There are 12 residues in the CDR3. Germline CDR1 is MNHNS and CDR2 is SASEGT. Deletions cut 8 bases from V and 5 bases from J, with 12 bases between. The CDR3: CASRRQGETQYF. CDR3 DNA sequence: TGTGCCAGCCGGCGGCAGGGGGAGACCCAGTACTTC.

The chain employs TRBV4-3 and TRBJ1-3; D is possibly TRBD1 (6 bases). Germline lookup yields CDR1 LGHNA and CDR2 YSLEER. V dropped 0 bases and J dropped 0 bases, with 6 bases sitting between them. This CDR3 contains 15 residues. The CDR3 spells CASSQETGSGNTIYF. CDR3 nucleotides: TGCGCCAGCAGCCAAGAGACAGGCTCTGGAAACACCATATATTTT.

This clone was detected only once. The chain combines TRBV12-5 with TRBJ2-2; 8 bases match TRBD2. The CDR3 loop spans 16 amino acids. The germline CDR1 and CDR2 sequences are LGHNT and FRNRAP. V lost 7 bases and J lost 4; bases outside the gene matches: 11. In DNA form, the CDR3 reads TGTGCTAGTGCCCTTCGGGAGGGGCGCGTCACCGGGGAGCTGTTTTTT. Translating it yields CASALREGRVTGELFF.

This clone appeared a single time. This chain joins TRBV4-3 and TRBJ2-1, with a possible D match to TRBD1 (6 bases). Trimming left V 0 bases short and J 9 bases short, with 15 bases between. Germline assignment: CDR1 LGHNA and CDR2 YSLEER. This CDR3 comprises 15 residues. The DNA of the CDR3 is TGCGCCAGCAGCCAAGAAGAAGGGGGACCCTTTGAGCAGTTCTTC. Encoded protein: CASSQEEGGPFEQFF.

The chain uses TRBV9 and TRBJ2-6; 7 bases line up with TRBD2. V lost 0 bases to trimming and J lost 0 bases; unmatched junction nucleotides: 6. There are 18 residues in the CDR3. CDR1 and CDR2 from the germline V gene are SGDLS and YYNGEE. CDR3 amino acids: CASSVGRTRFSGANVLTF. The CDR3 bases are TGTGCCAGCAGCGTAGGGAGGACTAGGTTCTCTGGGGCCAACGTCCTGACTTTC.

This sequence joins TRBV4-2 and TRBJ2-4; TRBD2 matches 8 bases. The CDR3 has 15 amino acids. Germline loops: CDR1 LGHNA, CDR2 YNFKEQ. V gave up 1 base and J gave up 6 bases; unmatched junction bases: 5. The CDR3 region is CASSQVPGRANIQYF. DNA for the CDR3: TGTGCCAGCAGCCAAGTCCCCGGGAGGGCAAACATTCAGTACTTC.

This chain joins TRBV11-2 and TRBJ1-5; D possibly corresponds to TRBD1 (6 bases). Germline values: CDR1 SGHAT, CDR2 FQNNGV. Trimming pared 0 bases from V and 7 bases from J, leaving 10 bases between. CDR3 length: 14 residues. CDR3 sequence reads: CASSLDAGGQPQHF. In nucleotides, the CDR3 is TGTGCCAGCAGCTTAGATGCGGGGGGCCAGCCCCAGCATTTT.

The chain employs TRBV27 and TRBJ2-5; D is unresolved. The V and J ends lost 3 bases and 4 bases respectively, with 12 bases between them. The CDR3 runs to 14 residues. Per the germline V gene, CDR1 is MNHEY and CDR2 is SMNVEV (reference sequence). CDR3 DNA sequence: TGTGCCAGCAGTTTGTCAGGATCCCGAGAGACCCAGTACTTC. It codes for CASSLSGSRETQYF.

This chain joins TRBV2 and TRBJ2-6; D is uncertain. The CDR3 covers 16 residues. Germline CDR1 is SNHLY and CDR2 is FYNNEI. V lost 7 bases and J lost 0, with 13 bases in between. CDR3 coding DNA: TGTGCCAGCAAATTAGATCTGCGCTCTGGGGCCAACGTCCTGACTTTC. The encoded protein is CASKLDLRSGANVLTF.

V gene TRBV6-1 combines with J gene TRBJ1-1, with D perhaps TRBD1 (5 bases). The V gene lost 7 bases and the J gene lost 1 base, with 10 bases spanning the gap. Germline CDR1 and CDR2: MNHNS and SASEGT. The CDR3 loop spans 13 amino acids. CDR3 DNA sequence: TGTGCCAGCAACCTTGACAGGAACACTGAAGCTTTCTTT. Translated, it gives CASNLDRNTEAFF.

The V gene is TRBV2, the J gene TRBJ2-7, with D possibly being TRBD1 (5 bases). Germline V CDR1 and CDR2: SNHLY, FYNNEI. Deletions cut 4 bases from V and 4 bases from J, with 17 bases between. There are 15 residues in the CDR3. CDR3 in DNA: TGTGCCAGCAGTGTCGCGGCAGGGTCATCGTACGAGCAGTACTTC. Translating it yields CASSVAAGSSYEQYF.

This clone was counted only a few times. J is TRBJ1-2 and V is TRBV29-1; weak D call: TRBD1 (5 bases). The CDR3 has 12 amino acids. Deletions cut 6 bases from V and 5 bases from J, with 13 bases between. Germline loops: CDR1 SQVTM, CDR2 ANQGSEA. The CDR3 reads CSVADRSYGYTF. Here the CDR3 DNA reads TGCAGCGTCGCAGACAGAAGTTATGGCTACACCTTC. The full variable domain, its missing parts supplied by reference TRBV29-1 and TRBJ1-2, is SAVISQKPSRDICQRGTSLTIQCQVDSQVTMMFWYRQQPGQSLTLIATANQGSEATYESGFVIDKFPISRPNLTFSTLTVSNMSPEDSSIYLCSVADRSYGYTFGSGTRLTVV.

This chain joins TRBV4-2 and TRBJ1-4; tentative D call: TRBD1 (5 bases). Germline V gene sequence: CDR1 LGHNA, CDR2 YNFKEQ. The CDR3 length is 18 residues. The V end lost 1 base, the J end lost 10 bases, and 25 bases lay between the germline ends. In nucleotides, the CDR3 is TGTGCCAGCAGCCAAGTTCGCTTCTCGGACCGTCCTAGGGGAAAACTGTTTTTT. It is translated as CASSQVRFSDRPRGKLFF.

V is TRBV6-1 and J is TRBJ2-1, with 9 bases matching TRBD1. Germline V CDR1 and CDR2: MNHNS, SASEGT. CDR3 size: 14 residues. The V and J ends lost 7 bases and 3 bases, in that order; junction bases with no gene match: 4. The CDR3 region is CASNRDRVYNEQFF. In DNA, the CDR3 is TGTGCCAGCAATAGGGACAGGGTCTACAATGAGCAGTTCTTC.

The rearrangement uses TRBV28 and TRBJ2-1; 7 nucleotides agree with TRBD2. CDR3 size: 17 residues. The trim removed 2 bases at V and 2 bases at J, leaving 9 bases unmatched. Germline V gene data show CDR1 as MDHEN and CDR2 as SYDVKM. This CDR3 is CASSLPRLAFPYNEQFF. The CDR3 DNA reads TGTGCCAGCAGTTTACCACGACTAGCCTTCCCCTACAATGAGCAGTTCTTC.

V usage is TRBV7-9 and J usage is TRBJ2-1; 7 bases line up with TRBD2. The V and J ends lost 6 bases and 2 bases, in that order; junction bases with no gene match: 7. This CDR3 has 15 amino acids. The germline V gene encodes CDR1 SEHNR and CDR2 FQNEAQ (reference sequence). CDR3 sequence (DNA): TGTGCCAGCAGATTCGGGCTAGCGGCCTACAATGAGCAGTTCTTC. It encodes CASRFGLAAYNEQFF.

This chain connects TRBV4-2 to TRBJ2-5, with 10 bases that match TRBD2. The length of the CDR3 is 15 residues. Per the germline V gene, CDR1 is LGHNA and CDR2 is YNFKEQ. Trimming took 1 base from V and 9 from J; bases not matched to a gene: 8. In DNA, the CDR3 is TGTGCCAGCAGCCAAGGCCAGCGGGGGGGCCTTCCCCAGTACTTC. This encodes CASSQGQRGGLPQYF.

Only a few counts were recorded for this clone. The rearrangement uses TRBV30 and TRBJ2-1, with 8 bases lining up with TRBD2. Germline assignment: CDR1 GTSNPN and CDR2 SVGIG (reference sequence). J gave up 5 bases and V 0 bases, and 12 bases lay outside the gene matches. The CDR3 runs 17 residues. DNA for the CDR3: TGTGCCTGGAGTGTACAGTCGGAGGGGACTAGGGACAATGAGCAGTTCTTC. This encodes CAWSVQSEGTRDNEQFF. Drawing the rest from reference TRBV30 and TRBJ2-1, the complete variable domain is SQTIHQWPATLVQPVGSPLSLECTVEGTSNPNLYWYRQAAGRGLQLLFYSVGIGQISSEVPQNLSASRPQDRQFILSSKKLLLSDSGFYLCAWSVQSEGTRDNEQFFGPGTRLTVL.